The 23 T cell receptor beta chains below were found in one sample sequenced in a study of T-cell reconstitution after alpha-beta-depleted transplantation in children. Researchers prepared the TCRbeta library using unique molecular identifiers, the study reports. Using its own MiXCR run on the PCR reads, TCRdb lists one record per CDR3 protein. The sample records 380,000 or so distinct CDR3 sequences, less than 15% being singletons. The sequencing used PBMCs, collected from the stem cell graft. These TCRs come from a human donor who donated a stem cell graft to a child with Fanconi anemia.

This clonotype was picked up a small number of times. The J gene is TRBJ1-3, the V gene TRBV7-8; D not resolved. This CDR3 is built from 15 residues. The V end lost 1 base, the J end lost 4 bases, and 11 bases lay between the germline ends. The germline gives CDR1 SGHVS, CDR2 FQNEAQ. The chain's CDR3 is CASSLVWGEGNTIYF. CDR3 nucleotides: TGTGCCAGCAGCTTAGTTTGGGGTGAAGGAAACACCATATATTTT.

The chain uses TRBV3-1 and TRBJ2-2; D unclear. Germline CDR1 and CDR2: LGHDT and YNNKEL (reference sequence). This CDR3 comprises 14 residues. V lost 4 bases and J lost 7, with 13 bases in between. The CDR3 loop is CASSRSRESGELFF. The DNA for the CDR3 is TGTGCCAGCAGCCGCTCAAGGGAAAGCGGGGAGCTGTTTTTT.

V is TRBV25-1 and J is TRBJ1-1; D gene unclear. Germline CDR1 and CDR2: MGHDK and SYGVNS. V was pared by 6 bases and J by 5 bases, with 16 bases between. This CDR3 contains 14 residues. The CDR3 protein is CASSPFSVGTEAFF. The CDR3 DNA follows: TGTGCCAGCAGCCCATTTTCGGTAGGGACTGAAGCTTTCTTT. The variable domain in full, with the rest retrieved from reference TRBV25-1 and TRBJ1-1, is EADIYQTPRYLVIGTGKKITLECSQTMGHDKMYWYQQDPGMELHLIHYSYGVNSTEKGDLSSESTVSRIRTEHFPLTLESARPSHTSQYLCASSPFSVGTEAFFGQGTRLTVV.

A few counts support this clonotype. The chain has TRBV6-2 or TRBV6-3 and TRBJ2-4; D is undetermined. V lost 6 bases and J lost 9, with 21 bases in between. In germline, CDR1 is MNHEY, CDR2 SVGEGT. The CDR3 runs 15 residues. CDR3 nucleotides: TGTGCCAGCAGATCAATAATCCAGGACGACCTCATTCAGTACTTC. Its protein product is CASRSIIQDDLIQYF.

Ten or more counts support this clonotype. The genes are TRBV7-8 and TRBJ2-5; D not certain. The V end was cut by 2 bases, the J end by 4 bases, with 8 bases between. CDR3 length: 13 amino acids. Germline V CDR1 and CDR2: SGHVS, FQNEAQ. The DNA for the CDR3 is TGTGCCAGCAGCTTAAGACGGAGAGAGACCCAGTACTTC. Translated: CASSLRRRETQYF.

In this sample, this clonotype turned up many times. CDR3 nucleotides: TGTGCCAGCAGTTTTACCAGGGGGGGAGATGAGCAGTTCTTC. Translating it yields CASSFTRGGDEQFF. The chain carries TRBV12-3 or TRBV12-4 and TRBJ2-1; D tentatively reads TRBD1 or TRBD2 (7 bases each). V was trimmed by 3 bases and J by 8 bases, leaving 14 bases between them. CDR3 length: 14 amino acids.

This clonotype was seen many times. The rearrangement links TRBV7-8 to TRBJ2-7, with 7 bases aligning to TRBD1. V gave up 3 bases and J gave up 2 bases; unmatched junction bases: 4. This CDR3 has 14 residues. The germline V gene encodes CDR1 SGHVS and CDR2 FQNEAQ. CDR3 residues: CASSFGDSAYEQYF. The CDR3 nucleotides are TGTGCCAGCAGCTTCGGGGACAGTGCCTACGAGCAGTACTTC.

The chain recombines TRBV29-1 with TRBJ1-5, with a tentative D call TRBD1 (5 bases). Germline assignment: CDR1 SQVTM and CDR2 ANQGSEA. V gave up 4 bases and J gave up 5 bases, with 12 bases separating them. This CDR3 contains 13 residues. This CDR3 is CSVGQGVDQPQHF. CDR3 DNA sequence: TGCAGCGTTGGTCAAGGGGTTGATCAGCCCCAGCATTTT.

This clonotype was found a few times. The rearrangement uses TRBV7-9 and TRBJ1-5; D perhaps matches TRBD1 (5 bases). The V gene lost 3 bases and the J gene lost 7 bases, with 13 bases spanning the gap. In germline, CDR1 is SEHNR, CDR2 FQNEAQ (reference sequence). This CDR3 has 14 residues. The CDR3 sequence: CASSFGGPEQPQHF. The CDR3 DNA follows: TGTGCCAGCAGCTTCGGGGGTCCGGAACAGCCCCAGCATTTT.

This clonotype showed up many times. The genes are TRBV7-2 and TRBJ2-1; D may be TRBD2 (5 bases). Germline CDR1 SGHTA, CDR2 FQGNSA. V was pared by 5 bases and J by 0 bases, with 11 bases between. This CDR3 comprises 15 residues. This CDR3 is CASSPPGVSYNEQFF. DNA of the CDR3: TGTGCCAGCAGCCCCCCCGGGGTCTCCTACAATGAGCAGTTCTTC.

This clonotype turned up a few times. The J gene is TRBJ2-2, the V gene TRBV5-5; no clear D gene. Germline V lookup: CDR1 SGHKS, CDR2 YYEKEE (reference sequence). This CDR3 region has 13 residues. V lost 0 bases to trimming and J lost 7 bases, with 7 bases between them. CDR3 nucleotides: TGTGCCAGCAGCTTGGTGGTTAACGGGGAGCTGTTTTTT. Translation gives CASSLVVNGELFF.

This clonotype was seen a few times. This sequence joins TRBV7-9 and TRBJ1-1; D unresolved. CDR1 SEHNR and CDR2 FQNEAQ come from the germline V gene (reference sequence). The CDR3 loop spans 15 amino acids. V was clipped by 3 bases and J by 1 base, with 12 bases between them. Here the CDR3 reads CASSFYAGANTEAFF. DNA for the CDR3: TGTGCCAGCAGCTTCTATGCAGGTGCGAACACTGAAGCTTTCTTT.

In its sample, this clonotype was seen a few times. The gene calls are TRBV14 and TRBJ1-1; D not resolved. The germline gives CDR1 SGHDN, CDR2 FVKESK. The CDR3 has 13 amino acids. V was pared by 0 bases and J by 5 bases, with 7 bases between. For the CDR3, the DNA is TGTGCCAGCAGCCAAGATTTCCGAACTGAAGCTTTCTTT. Residues: CASSQDFRTEAFF.

This clonotype was found a few times. The rearrangement uses TRBV7-2 and TRBJ2-4, with 11 bases fitting TRBD1. The germline gives CDR1 SGHTA, CDR2 FQGNSA. After removal of 2 bases from V and 7 bases from J, the junction contained 7 bases not matched to a gene. CDR3 size: 16 residues. The CDR3 DNA follows: TGTGCCAGCAGCTTATTACGGGACAGGGGGGGGAACATTCAGTACTTC. Its protein product is CASSLLRDRGGNIQYF.

This clonotype was recorded a few times. This chain uses TRBV5-1 with TRBJ1-1; D not certain. Trimming took 0 bases from V and 8 from J, leaving 11 bases between them. This CDR3 contains 13 residues. Germline V gives CDR1 SGHRS, CDR2 YFSETQ. The CDR3, as DNA: TGCGCCAGCAGCTTGGAAGTGGGAGGAGAAGCTTTCTTT. Encoded protein: CASSLEVGGEAFF.

This chain uses TRBV5-1 with TRBJ1-1; D is possibly TRBD1 (5 bases). Germline loops: CDR1 SGHRS, CDR2 YFSETQ. The CDR3 extends over 14 amino acids. V lost 1 base, J lost 4 bases, and 11 bases lay in between. CDR3 sequence reads: CASSLINQGTEAFF. The CDR3 nucleotides read TGCGCCAGCAGCTTGATTAACCAGGGCACTGAAGCTTTCTTT.

In this sample, this clonotype turned up many times. The rearrangement joins TRBV5-1 to TRBJ2-5; D ambiguous. Germline values: CDR1 SGHRS, CDR2 YFSETQ. The length of the CDR3 is 12 residues. V gave up 2 bases and J gave up 5 bases, with 7 bases separating them. CDR3 sequence reads: CASSFLGETQYF. Written as DNA, the CDR3 is TGCGCCAGCAGCTTCCTCGGTGAGACCCAGTACTTC. The full variable domain, completed using reference TRBV5-1 and TRBJ2-5, is KAGVTQTPRYLIKTRGQQVTLSCSPISGHRSVSWYQQTPGQGLQFLFEYFSETQRNKGNFPGRFSGRQFSNSRSEMNVSTLELGDSALYLCASSFLGETQYFGPGTRLLVL.

This chain connects TRBV20-1 to TRBJ1-1; 7 positions match TRBD1. Germline loops: CDR1 DFQATT, CDR2 SNEGSKA (reference sequence). The CDR3 extends over 16 amino acids. V dropped 5 bases and J dropped 1; count of bases not matched to a gene: 13. The CDR3 bases are TGCAGTGCTGCCGTCGGTTTGGGACAGCAGAACACTGAAGCTTTCTTT. This encodes CSAAVGLGQQNTEAFF.

This clonotype came up many times. The gene calls are TRBV9 and TRBJ2-2, with D perhaps TRBD1 (6 bases). Trimming removed 0 bases at V and 2 bases at J, with 11 bases between. Germline lookup yields CDR1 SGDLS and CDR2 YYNGEE. The CDR3 length is 16 residues. CDR3 in amino acids: CASSVDTGLNTGELFF. The CDR3, as DNA: TGTGCCAGCAGCGTAGACACAGGGCTTAACACCGGGGAGCTGTTTTTT.

This clonotype was seen ten or more times. V and J are TRBV5-1 and TRBJ2-3; tentatively, D is TRBD2 (6 bases). V was trimmed by 0 bases and J by 2 bases, leaving 10 bases between them. CDR1 is SGHRS, CDR2 YFSETQ, per germline. The CDR3 contains 15 residues. In DNA form, the CDR3 reads TGCGCCAGCAGCTTGGACGGGACTCCCACAGATACGCAGTATTTT. It codes for CASSLDGTPTDTQYF. Drawing the rest from reference TRBV5-1 and TRBJ2-3, the complete variable domain is KAGVTQTPRYLIKTRGQQVTLSCSPISGHRSVSWYQQTPGQGLQFLFEYFSETQRNKGNFPGRFSGRQFSNSRSEMNVSTLELGDSALYLCASSLDGTPTDTQYFGPGTRLTVL.

The chain couples TRBV2 to TRBJ1-4; D may be TRBD1 (5 bases). This CDR3 region has 12 residues. The V end lost 8 bases, the J end lost 4 bases, and 8 bases lay between the germline ends. Per germline, CDR1 SNHLY and CDR2 FYNNEI. The CDR3 coding sequence is TGTGCCAGCGGGACTGTTAATGAAAAACTGTTTTTT. This codes for CASGTVNEKLFF.

This chain joins TRBV2 and TRBJ2-1; a weak D match, TRBD1 (6 bases). V was cut by 6 bases and J by 7 bases, with 19 bases left in between. The CDR3 loop spans 15 amino acids. Germline V gives CDR1 SNHLY, CDR2 FYNNEI. CDR3 region: CASRANREHKNEQFF. In nucleotides, the CDR3 is TGTGCCAGCAGGGCAAACAGGGAGCACAAAAATGAGCAGTTCTTC.

This clonotype was counted a few times. The chain joins TRBV7-9 to TRBJ1-1; 10 bases match TRBD1. Germline V CDR1 and CDR2: SEHNR, FQNEAQ (reference sequence). This CDR3 is built from 14 residues. V was clipped by 8 bases and J by 2 bases; unmatched bases: 5. CDR3 coding DNA: TGTGCCAGCCGGGACAGGGGCCTAAACACTGAAGCTTTCTTT. Amino acids: CASRDRGLNTEAFF.